A single T cell receptor (beta chain) is shown here with its context. Its target is not known. These data originate in a study of CD8 T cells in Susac syndrome. Study-level results: In its TCR sequencing and HLA analysis, the study acknowledged that the number of individuals was relatively small. Clonal expansion was absent from the CD4+ T cell repertoires in Susac syndrome.

V gave up 5 bases and J gave up 2 bases, with 25 bases separating them. This CDR3 has 18 residues. RNA totalling about 0.45 to 1 ug underwent reverse transcription with random hexamers. One entry per CDR3 protein, called by TCRdb with MiXCR from the immunoSEQ multiplex PCR reads. The table records under 90,000 distinct CDR3 sequences, under 95% of them present only once. This clonotype was sampled from a human donor with Susac syndrome. Material: CD4+ T cells from PBMCs. The chain recombines TRBV12-3 or TRBV12-4 with TRBJ2-7; D unclear. The CDR3 is CASSHSSWLTVPTYEQYF. DNA of the CDR3: TGTGCCAGCAGTCACTCCTCGTGGCTAACGGTCCCTACCTACGAGCAGTACTTC.